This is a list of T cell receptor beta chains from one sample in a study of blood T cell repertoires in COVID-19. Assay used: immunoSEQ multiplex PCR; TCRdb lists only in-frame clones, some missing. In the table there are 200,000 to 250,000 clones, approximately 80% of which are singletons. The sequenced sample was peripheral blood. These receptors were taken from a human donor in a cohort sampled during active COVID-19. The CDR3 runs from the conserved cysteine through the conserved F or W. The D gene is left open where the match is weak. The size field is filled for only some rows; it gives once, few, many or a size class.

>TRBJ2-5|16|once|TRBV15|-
CATSRDGADTQETQYF
TGTGCCACCAGCAGAGATGGGGCAGATACCCAAGAGACCCAGTACTTC
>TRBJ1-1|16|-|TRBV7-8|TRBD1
CASSSPNRGPRTEAFF
TGTGCCAGCAGCTCCCCTAACAGGGGGCCTCGCACTGAAGCTTTCTTT
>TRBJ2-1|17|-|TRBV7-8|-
CASSPNSLGMAYNEQFF
TGTGCCAGCAGCCCGAACTCACTAGGGATGGCCTACAATGAGCAGTTCTTC
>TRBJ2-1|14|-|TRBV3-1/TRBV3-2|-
CASSQGVRDFEQFF
TGTGCCAGCAGCCAAGGCGTCAGGGATTTTGAGCAGTTCTTC
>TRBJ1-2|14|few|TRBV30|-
CAWSVRWGDYGYTF
TGTGCCTGGAGTGTACGGTGGGGAGACTATGGCTACACCTTC
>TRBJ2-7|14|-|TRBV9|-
CASSPSLEGYEQYF
TGTGCCAGCTCCCCTAGCCTCGAGGGCTACGAGCAGTACTTC
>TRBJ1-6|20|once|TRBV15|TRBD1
CATSRDYRGPMSSYNSPLHF
TGTGCCACCAGCAGAGACTACAGGGGCCCTATGAGCTCCTATAATTCACCCCTCCACTTT
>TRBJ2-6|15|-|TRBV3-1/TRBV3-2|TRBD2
CASSPGGVGANVLTF
TGTGCCAGCAGTCCGGGAGGGGTAGGGGCCAACGTCCTGACTTTC
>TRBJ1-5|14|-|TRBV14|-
CASSQAGLGQPQHF
TGTGCCAGCAGCCAAGCGGGATTAGGTCAGCCCCAGCATTTT
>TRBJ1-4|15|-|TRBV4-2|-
CASSQGQATNEKLFF
TGTGCCAGCAGCCAAGGGCAAGCAACTAATGAAAAACTGTTTTTT
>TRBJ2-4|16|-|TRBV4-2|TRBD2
CASSGLAGVVKNIQYF
TGTGCCAGCAGCGGACTAGCGGGGGTGGTCAAAAACATTCAGTACTTC
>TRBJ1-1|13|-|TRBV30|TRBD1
CAWSVQGDAEAFF
TGTGCCTGGAGTGTACAGGGGGACGCTGAAGCTTTCTTT
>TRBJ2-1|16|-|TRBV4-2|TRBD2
CASSQERSGAYNEQFF
TGTGCCAGCAGCCAAGAACGGAGCGGGGCCTACAATGAGCAGTTCTTC
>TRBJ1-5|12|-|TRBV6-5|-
CATSRRGQPQHF
TGTGCCACCTCCCGGCGGGGGCAGCCCCAGCATTTT
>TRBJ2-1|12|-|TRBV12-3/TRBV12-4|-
CASSFWHNEQFF
TGTGCCAGCAGTTTTTGGCACAATGAGCAGTTCTTC
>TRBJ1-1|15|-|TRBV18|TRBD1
CASSPLGTANTEAFF
TGTGCCAGCTCACCACTTGGGACAGCGAACACTGAAGCTTTCTTT
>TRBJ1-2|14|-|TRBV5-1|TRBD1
CASSSGQGSGGYTF
TGCGCCAGCAGCTCCGGACAGGGGTCGGGCGGCTACACCTTC
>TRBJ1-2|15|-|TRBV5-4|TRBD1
CASSLAGQGARGYTF
TGTGCCAGCAGCTTGGCAGGACAGGGGGCGCGAGGCTACACCTTC
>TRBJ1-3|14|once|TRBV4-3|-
CASSQERGWDTIYF
TGCGCCAGCAGCCAAGAGCGGGGGTGGGACACCATATATTTT
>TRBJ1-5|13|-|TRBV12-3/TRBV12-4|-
CASSPGAGQPQHF
TGTGCCAGCAGCCCAGGGGCAGGTCAGCCCCAGCATTTT
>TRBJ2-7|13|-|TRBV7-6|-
CASSRQDLYEQYF
TGTGCCAGCAGCCGACAGGACCTCTACGAGCAGTACTTC
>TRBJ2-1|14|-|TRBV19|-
CASSTGVSYNEQFF
TGTGCCAGCTCTACCGGGGTTTCCTACAATGAGCAGTTCTTC
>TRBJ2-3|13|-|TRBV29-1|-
CSVSPGVTDTQYF
TGCAGCGTTTCGCCAGGGGTCACAGATACGCAGTATTTT
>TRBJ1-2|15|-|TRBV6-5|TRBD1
CASSYGSTGLYGYTF
TGTGCCAGCAGTTACGGATCGACAGGGCTCTATGGCTACACCTTC
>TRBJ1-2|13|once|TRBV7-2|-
CASSLAQVYGYTF
TGTGCCAGCAGCTTAGCACAGGTCTATGGCTACACCTTC
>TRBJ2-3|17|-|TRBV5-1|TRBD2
CASSQRLAARSVDTQYF
TGCGCCAGCAGCCAACGACTAGCGGCGAGGTCAGTGGATACGCAGTATTTT
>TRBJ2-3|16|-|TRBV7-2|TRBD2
CASSLSAGGHGDTQYF
TGTGCCAGCAGCTTATCAGCGGGGGGGCATGGAGATACGCAGTATTTT